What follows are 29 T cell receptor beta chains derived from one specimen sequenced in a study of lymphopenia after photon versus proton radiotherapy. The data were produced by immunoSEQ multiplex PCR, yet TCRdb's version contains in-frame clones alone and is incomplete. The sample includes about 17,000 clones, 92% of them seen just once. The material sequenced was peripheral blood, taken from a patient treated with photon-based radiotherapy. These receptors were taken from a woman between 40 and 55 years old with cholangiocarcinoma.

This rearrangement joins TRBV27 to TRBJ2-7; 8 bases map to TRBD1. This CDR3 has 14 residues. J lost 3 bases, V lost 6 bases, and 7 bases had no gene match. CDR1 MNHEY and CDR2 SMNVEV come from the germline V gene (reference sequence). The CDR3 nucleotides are TGTGCCAGCAGCCTGACAGGGGTCTACTACGAGCAGTACTTC. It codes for CASSLTGVYYEQYF.

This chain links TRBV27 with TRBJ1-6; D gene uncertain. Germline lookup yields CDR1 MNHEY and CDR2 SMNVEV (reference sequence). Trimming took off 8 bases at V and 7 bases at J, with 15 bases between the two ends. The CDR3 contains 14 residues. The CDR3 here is CASSPPGLNSPLHF. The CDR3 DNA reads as TGTGCCAGCTCCCCCCCGGGCTTAAATTCACCCCTCCACTTT.

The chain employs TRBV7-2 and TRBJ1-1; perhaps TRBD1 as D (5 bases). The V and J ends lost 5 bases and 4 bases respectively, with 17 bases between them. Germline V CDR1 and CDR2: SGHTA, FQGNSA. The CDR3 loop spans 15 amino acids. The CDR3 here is CASSALVRVSTEAFF. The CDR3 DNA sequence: TGTGCCAGCAGCGCTCTGGTCAGGGTGAGCACTGAAGCTTTCTTT.

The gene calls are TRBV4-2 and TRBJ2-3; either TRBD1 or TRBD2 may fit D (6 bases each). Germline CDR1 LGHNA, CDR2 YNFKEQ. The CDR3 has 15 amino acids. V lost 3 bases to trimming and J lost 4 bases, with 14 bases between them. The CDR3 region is CASSQGGGEADTQYF. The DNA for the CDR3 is TGTGCCAGCAGCCAGGGGGGCGGGGAGGCAGATACGCAGTATTTT.

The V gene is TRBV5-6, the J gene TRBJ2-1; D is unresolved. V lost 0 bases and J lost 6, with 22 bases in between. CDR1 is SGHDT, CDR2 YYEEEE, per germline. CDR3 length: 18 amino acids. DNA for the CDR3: TGTGCCAGCAGCTTGGAGGTAGGGCTACTCCGGCCCCCCAATGAGCAGTTCTTC. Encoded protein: CASSLEVGLLRPPNEQFF. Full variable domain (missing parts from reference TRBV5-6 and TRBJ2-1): DAGVTQSPTHLIKTRGQQVTLRCSPKSGHDTVSWYQQALGQGPQFIFQYYEEEERQRGNFPDRFSGHQFPNYSSELNVNALLLGDSALYLCASSLEVGLLRPPNEQFFGPGTRLTVL.

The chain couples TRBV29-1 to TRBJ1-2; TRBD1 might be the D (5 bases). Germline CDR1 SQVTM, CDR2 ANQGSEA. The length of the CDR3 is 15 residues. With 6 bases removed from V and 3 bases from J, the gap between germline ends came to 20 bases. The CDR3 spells CSVGRQRLVDYGYTF. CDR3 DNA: TGCAGCGTGGGGCGGCAGCGGCTCGTAGACTATGGCTACACCTTC.

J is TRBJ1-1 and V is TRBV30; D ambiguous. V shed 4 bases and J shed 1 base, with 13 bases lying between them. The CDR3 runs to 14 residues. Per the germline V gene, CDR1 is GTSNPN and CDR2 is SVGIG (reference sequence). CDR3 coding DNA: TGTGCCTGGACCCTAGGATGGAGGAACACTGAAGCTTTCTTT. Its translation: CAWTLGWRNTEAFF.

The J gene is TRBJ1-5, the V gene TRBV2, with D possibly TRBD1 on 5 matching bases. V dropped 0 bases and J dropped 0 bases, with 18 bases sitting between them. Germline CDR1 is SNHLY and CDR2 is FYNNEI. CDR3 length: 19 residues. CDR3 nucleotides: TGTGCCAGCAGTGAAGCGCTTCGCCCACGGGACTATAGCAATCAGCCCCAGCATTTT. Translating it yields CASSEALRPRDYSNQPQHF.

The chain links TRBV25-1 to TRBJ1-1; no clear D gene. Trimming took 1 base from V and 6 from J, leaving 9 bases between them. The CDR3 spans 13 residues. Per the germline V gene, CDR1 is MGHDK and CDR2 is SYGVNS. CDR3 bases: TGTGCCAGCAGTGAATCGCCTTCGTCTGAAGCTTTCTTT. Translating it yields CASSESPSSEAFF. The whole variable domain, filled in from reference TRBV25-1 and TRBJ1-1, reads EADIYQTPRYLVIGTGKKITLECSQTMGHDKMYWYQQDPGMELHLIHYSYGVNSTEKGDLSSESTVSRIRTEHFPLTLESARPSHTSQYLCASSESPSSEAFFGQGTRLTVV.

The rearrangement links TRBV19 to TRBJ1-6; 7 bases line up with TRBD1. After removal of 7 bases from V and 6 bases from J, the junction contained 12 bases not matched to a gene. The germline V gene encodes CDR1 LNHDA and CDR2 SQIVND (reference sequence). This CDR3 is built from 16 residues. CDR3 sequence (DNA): TGTGCCAGTACAAAGGGAGGGGGCGCGACTAATTCACCCCTCCACTTT. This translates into CASTKGGGATNSPLHF.

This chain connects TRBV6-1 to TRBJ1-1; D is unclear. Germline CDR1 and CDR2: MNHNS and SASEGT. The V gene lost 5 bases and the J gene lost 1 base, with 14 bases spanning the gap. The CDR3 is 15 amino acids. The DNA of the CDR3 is TGTGCCAGCAGTCCCCTACCGGACGGGAACACTGAAGCTTTCTTT. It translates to CASSPLPDGNTEAFF.

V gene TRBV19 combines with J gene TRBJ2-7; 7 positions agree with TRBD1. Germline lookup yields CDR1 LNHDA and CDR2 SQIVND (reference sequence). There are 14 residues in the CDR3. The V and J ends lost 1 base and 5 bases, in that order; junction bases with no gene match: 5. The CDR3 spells CASSIGQGWDEQYF. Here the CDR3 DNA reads TGTGCCAGTAGTATAGGACAGGGATGGGACGAGCAGTACTTC.

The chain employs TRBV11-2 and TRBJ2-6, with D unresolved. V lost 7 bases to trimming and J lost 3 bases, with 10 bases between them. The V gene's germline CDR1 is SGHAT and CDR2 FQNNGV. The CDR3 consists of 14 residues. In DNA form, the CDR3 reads TGTGCCAGCACCCCTGTCGGTGGGGCCAACGTCCTGACTTTC. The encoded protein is CASTPVGGANVLTF.

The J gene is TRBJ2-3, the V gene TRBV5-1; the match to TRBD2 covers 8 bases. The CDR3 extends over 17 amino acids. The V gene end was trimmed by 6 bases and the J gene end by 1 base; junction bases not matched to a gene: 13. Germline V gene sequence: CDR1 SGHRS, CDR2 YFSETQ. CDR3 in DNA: TGCGCCAGCAACTATGGGAGGGGTAGCGGGGGCACAGATACGCAGTATTTT. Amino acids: CASNYGRGSGGTDTQYF.

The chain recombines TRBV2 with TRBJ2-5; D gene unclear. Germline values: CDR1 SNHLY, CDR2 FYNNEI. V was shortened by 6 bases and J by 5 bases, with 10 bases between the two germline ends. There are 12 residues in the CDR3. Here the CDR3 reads CASRLFRETQYF. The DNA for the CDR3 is TGTGCCAGCAGGCTTTTCAGGGAGACCCAGTACTTC.

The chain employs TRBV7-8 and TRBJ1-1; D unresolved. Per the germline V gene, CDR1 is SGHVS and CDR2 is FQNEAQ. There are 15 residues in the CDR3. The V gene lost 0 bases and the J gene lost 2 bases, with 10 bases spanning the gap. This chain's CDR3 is CASSLAELLNTEAFF. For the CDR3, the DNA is TGTGCCAGCAGCTTAGCGGAACTATTAAACACTGAAGCTTTCTTT.

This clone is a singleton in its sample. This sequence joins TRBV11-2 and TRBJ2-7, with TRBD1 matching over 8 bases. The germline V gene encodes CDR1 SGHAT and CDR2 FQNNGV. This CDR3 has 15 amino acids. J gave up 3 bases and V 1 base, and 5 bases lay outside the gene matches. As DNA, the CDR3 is TGTGCCAGCAGCTTAGTAGGGGACAGGTACTACGAGCAGTACTTC. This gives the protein CASSLVGDRYYEQYF.

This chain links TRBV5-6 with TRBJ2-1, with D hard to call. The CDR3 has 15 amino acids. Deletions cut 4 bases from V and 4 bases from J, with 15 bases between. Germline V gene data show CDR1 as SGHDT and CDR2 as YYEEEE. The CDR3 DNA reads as TGTGCCAGCAGCGGGCTAGGCTGGGCGTACAATGAGCAGTTCTTC. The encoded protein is CASSGLGWAYNEQFF.

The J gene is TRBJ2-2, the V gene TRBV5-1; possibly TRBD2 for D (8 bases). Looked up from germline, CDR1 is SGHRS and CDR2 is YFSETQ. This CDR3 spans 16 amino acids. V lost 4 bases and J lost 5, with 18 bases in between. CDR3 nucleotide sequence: TGCGCCAGCAGCCGACAGGGAACTAGCGGTACCGGGGAGCTGTTTTTT. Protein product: CASSRQGTSGTGELFF.

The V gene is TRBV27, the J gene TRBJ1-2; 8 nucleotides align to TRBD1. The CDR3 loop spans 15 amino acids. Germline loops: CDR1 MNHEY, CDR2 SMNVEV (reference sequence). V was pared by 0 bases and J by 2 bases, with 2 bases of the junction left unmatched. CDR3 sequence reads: CASSLSAGGNYGYTF. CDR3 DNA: TGTGCCAGCAGTTTATCGGCAGGGGGCAACTATGGCTACACCTTC.

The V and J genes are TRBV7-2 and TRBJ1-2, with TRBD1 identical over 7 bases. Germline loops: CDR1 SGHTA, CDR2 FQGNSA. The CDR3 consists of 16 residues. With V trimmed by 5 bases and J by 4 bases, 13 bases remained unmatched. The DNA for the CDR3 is TGTGCCAGCAGCCCGGGCGGGCAGGGGGAAATCTATGGCTACACCTTC. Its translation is CASSPGGQGEIYGYTF.

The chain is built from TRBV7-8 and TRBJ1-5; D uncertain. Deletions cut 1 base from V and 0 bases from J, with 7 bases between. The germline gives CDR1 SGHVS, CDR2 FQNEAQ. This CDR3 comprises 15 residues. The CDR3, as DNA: TGTGCCAGCAGCTTAGGGGAAAATAGCAATCAGCCCCAGCATTTT. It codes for CASSLGENSNQPQHF.

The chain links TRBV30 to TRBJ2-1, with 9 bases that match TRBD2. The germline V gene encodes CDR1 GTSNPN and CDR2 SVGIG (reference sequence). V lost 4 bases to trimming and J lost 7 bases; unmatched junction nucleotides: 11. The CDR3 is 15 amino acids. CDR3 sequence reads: CAWKSGTSMVNEQFF. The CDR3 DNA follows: TGTGCCTGGAAATCCGGGACTAGCATGGTAAATGAGCAGTTCTTC.

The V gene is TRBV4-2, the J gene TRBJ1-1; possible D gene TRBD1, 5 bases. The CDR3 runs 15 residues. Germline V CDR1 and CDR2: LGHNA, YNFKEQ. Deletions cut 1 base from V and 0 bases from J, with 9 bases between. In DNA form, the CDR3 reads TGTGCCAGCAGCCAAGGTCTACAGGTGAACACTGAAGCTTTCTTT. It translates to CASSQGLQVNTEAFF.

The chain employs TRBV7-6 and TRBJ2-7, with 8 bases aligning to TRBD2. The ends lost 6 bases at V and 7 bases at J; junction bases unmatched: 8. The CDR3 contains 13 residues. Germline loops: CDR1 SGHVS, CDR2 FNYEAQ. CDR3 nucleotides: TGTGCCAGCAGGCCCGGGAGCGGGGGTGAGCAGTACTTC. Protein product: CASRPGSGGEQYF. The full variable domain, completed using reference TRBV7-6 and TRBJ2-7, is GAGVSQSPRYKVTKRGQDVALRCDPISGHVSLYWYRQALGQGPEFLTYFNYEAQQDKSGLPNDRFSAERPEGSISTLTIQRTEQRDSAMYRCASRPGSGGEQYFGPGTRLTVT.

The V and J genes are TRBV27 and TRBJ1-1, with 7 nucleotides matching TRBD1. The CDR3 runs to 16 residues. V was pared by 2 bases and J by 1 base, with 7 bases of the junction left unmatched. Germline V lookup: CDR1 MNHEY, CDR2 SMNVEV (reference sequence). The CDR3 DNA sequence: TGTGCCAGCAGTTTACGAACCACAGGGGCGAACACTGAAGCTTTCTTT. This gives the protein CASSLRTTGANTEAFF.

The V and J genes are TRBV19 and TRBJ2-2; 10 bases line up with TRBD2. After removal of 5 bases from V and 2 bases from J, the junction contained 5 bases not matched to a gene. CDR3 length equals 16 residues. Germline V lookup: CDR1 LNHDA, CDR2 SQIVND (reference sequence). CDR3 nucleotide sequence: TGTGCCAGTAGTCCACGGACTAGCGGCAACACCGGGGAGCTGTTTTTT. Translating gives CASSPRTSGNTGELFF.

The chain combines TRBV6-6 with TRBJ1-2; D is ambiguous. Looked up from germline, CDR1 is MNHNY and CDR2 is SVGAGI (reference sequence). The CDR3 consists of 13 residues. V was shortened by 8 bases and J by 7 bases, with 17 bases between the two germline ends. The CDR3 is CASGDVKTVGYTF. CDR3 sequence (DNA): TGTGCCAGCGGGGATGTCAAAACAGTTGGCTACACCTTC.

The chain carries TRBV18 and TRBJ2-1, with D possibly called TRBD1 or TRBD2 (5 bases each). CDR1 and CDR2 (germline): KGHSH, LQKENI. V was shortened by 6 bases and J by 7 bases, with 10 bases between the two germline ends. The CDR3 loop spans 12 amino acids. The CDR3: CASSGDGNEQFF. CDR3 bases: TGTGCCAGCTCGGGGGATGGGAATGAGCAGTTCTTC.